This TCR beta chain was retrieved from a study of beta chain features in type 1 diabetes. What was sequenced were expressed TCRB transcripts, since all of the isolated RNA had been reverse transcribed. Clones were sequenced by immunoSEQ multiplex PCR, and TCRdb holds only the in-frame ones, with some missing. The data hold some 300,000 clones, with approximately 8% observed a single time. This clone was detected only a few times. Sequencing used central memory CD4+ T cells from blood. This TCR was sampled from a young woman in good health.

The CDR3 loop is CASSLFRSFDEQFF. CDR3 nucleotide sequence: TGTGCCAGCAGCTTATTCCGTAGTTTCGATGAGCAGTTCTTC. J is TRBJ2-1 and V is TRBV7-8; no clear D. The CDR3 is 14 residues long. The V and J ends lost 2 bases and 8 bases respectively, with 13 bases between them. The germline V gene encodes CDR1 SGHVS and CDR2 FQNEAQ.